A single sample gave rise to the 17 T cell receptor beta chains below, sequenced in a study of regulatory T cells in long-lasting Graves disease. Assembly of TCR beta libraries relied on iRepertoire HTBI primers together with Arm-PCR of CDR3 regions. TCRdb recomputed calls from the multiplex PCR reads with MiXCR, one row per CDR3 protein. Found here are hundreds of thousands of distinct CDR3 sequences, around 15% of them singletons; the top ten hold 18%. The time point is: newly diagnosed GD, antithyroid drugs for less than 3 months. The TCR library used RNA extracted from PBMCs. This sample was also put to use in a study of T cells in Graves' hyperthyroidism and ophthalmopathy.

Sequenced material: peripheral blood mononuclear cells (PBMCs), taken at new diagnosis, from a patient treated with antithyroid drugs. The receptors derive from a woman aged 25-40 years with Graves disease.

The table lists this clonotype with many counts. The chain combines TRBV7-3 with TRBJ1-2; possible D gene TRBD1, 6 bases. This CDR3 has 16 residues. The V gene's germline CDR1 is SGHTA and CDR2 FQGTGA. With 5 bases removed from V and 8 bases from J, the gap between germline ends came to 24 bases. CDR3 sequence reads: CASSLGTPSRREGYTF. The CDR3 DNA reads TGTGCCAGCAGCCTGGGGACACCCAGCCGTAGGGAAGGCTACACCTTC.

This chain uses TRBV20-1 with TRBJ1-2, with 7 nucleotides matching TRBD1. Germline V gene sequence: CDR1 DFQATT, CDR2 SNEGSKA (reference sequence). The CDR3 consists of 14 residues. V gave up 0 bases and J gave up 3 bases; unmatched junction bases: 4. CDR3 in DNA: TGCAGTGCTAGAGACTCCGGGACAGACTATGGCTACACCTTC. Its protein product is CSARDSGTDYGYTF.

This clonotype turned up a few times. The CDR3 reads CASSYDTRGEAFF. CDR3 DNA: TGTGCCAGCAGTTACGACACCCGGGGGGAAGCTTTCTTT. J is TRBJ1-1 and V is TRBV6-2 or TRBV6-3, with D possibly matching TRBD1 (5 bases). Trimming stripped 2 bases from V and 8 bases from J, with 12 bases between. The length of the CDR3 is 13 residues. Germline V gene sequence: CDR1 MNHEY, CDR2 SVGEGT.

This clonotype was seen once. V usage is TRBV11-3 and J usage is TRBJ2-1, with D hard to call. Germline V gives CDR1 SGHNT, CDR2 YENEEA. The germline V and J ends were trimmed by 0 bases and 2 bases, with 8 bases remaining between them. The CDR3 is 15 amino acids. CDR3 nucleotide sequence: TGTGCCAGCAGCTTAGACGGGTGGACCTACAATGAGCAGTTCTTC. It specifies CASSLDGWTYNEQFF.

This chain links TRBV7-3 with TRBJ2-1; 10 nucleotides align to TRBD2. The CDR3 covers 14 residues. From germline, CDR1 is SGHTA and CDR2 FQGTGA. The J segment lost 7 bases and the V segment lost 6 bases, leaving 6 bases of the junction unmatched. CDR3: CASSRGLAVNEQFF. The CDR3 nucleotides are TGTGCCAGCAGTCGCGGACTAGCGGTAAATGAGCAGTTCTTC.

The rearrangement links TRBV5-6 to TRBJ1-2; D possibly corresponds to TRBD1 (6 bases). This CDR3 has 14 residues. CDR1 SGHDT and CDR2 YYEEEE come from the germline V gene. Trimming removed 4 bases at V and 1 base at J, with 11 bases between. CDR3 sequence reads: CASSVGGGNYGYTF. CDR3 DNA sequence: TGTGCCAGCAGCGTAGGAGGGGGTAACTATGGCTACACCTTC.

The V call is TRBV24-1, the J call TRBJ2-1; D may match TRBD1 or TRBD2 (5 bases each). Between the trimmed V and J ends, which lost 1 base and 6 bases, there was a span of 12 bases. The CDR3 consists of 15 residues. Per germline, CDR1 KGHDR and CDR2 SFDVKD. CDR3 coding DNA: TGTGCCACCAGTGATTTCTCTACCGGGGCCAATGAGCAGTTCTTC. As protein: CATSDFSTGANEQFF.

This clonotype was seen repeatedly, ten times or more. The V call is TRBV6-1, the J call TRBJ2-7; D gene unclear. CDR3 length equals 15 residues. Trimming removed 2 bases from V and 0 bases from J, with 11 bases in between. The germline CDR1 and CDR2 sequences are MNHNS and SASEGT. CDR3 in amino acids: CASSEYSGSSYEQYF. DNA for the CDR3: TGTGCCAGCAGTGAATACAGTGGTAGCTCCTACGAGCAGTACTTC.

This clonotype was detected only a few times. The chain is built from TRBV9 and TRBJ2-7; a possible D gene is TRBD1 (5 bases). Trimming shortened V by 0 bases and J by 1 base, and 11 bases separated the two germline ends. The germline CDR1 and CDR2 sequences are SGDLS and YYNGEE. The CDR3 extends over 15 amino acids. This CDR3 is CASSVAAGQSYEQYF. The CDR3 nucleotides are TGTGCCAGCAGCGTAGCGGCAGGGCAATCCTACGAGCAGTACTTC.

This clonotype was observed a handful of times. The rearrangement joins TRBV6-1 to TRBJ2-3; D unresolved. V was trimmed by 6 bases and J by 3 bases, leaving 7 bases between them. Looked up from germline, CDR1 is MNHNS and CDR2 is SASEGT. There are 12 residues in the CDR3. CDR3 DNA: TGTGCCAGCAGCGCTACAACAGATACGCAGTATTTT. Its protein is CASSATTDTQYF.

This clonotype appeared many times. This chain connects TRBV27 to TRBJ1-1; 7 bases align to TRBD1. Germline assignment: CDR1 MNHEY and CDR2 SMNVEV (reference sequence). The V segment lost 8 bases and the J segment 5 bases; nucleotides outside the gene matches: 8. The CDR3 covers 13 residues. The CDR3 DNA follows: TGTGCCAGCGGTCTACAGGGGAGGACTGAAGCTTTCTTT. It encodes CASGLQGRTEAFF.

The CDR3 coding sequence is TGTGCCACCAGTGACCCCCTCCCTAGGCAGGGGGCGTTCAATGAGCAGTTCTTC. Encoded protein: CATSDPLPRQGAFNEQFF. The J gene is TRBJ2-1, the V gene TRBV24-1, with 8 positions matching TRBD1. The CDR3 is 18 residues long. Germline V CDR1 and CDR2: KGHDR, SFDVKD. Unmatched junction bases numbered 16, after V lost 4 bases and J lost 6 bases.

The chain carries TRBV19 and TRBJ1-1; the D is unclear. Between the trimmed V and J ends, which lost 3 bases and 2 bases, there was a span of 10 bases. This CDR3 has 14 amino acids. From germline, CDR1 is LNHDA and CDR2 SQIVND (reference sequence). CDR3 nucleotide sequence: TGTGCCAGTAGTATTCAGGCATCTAACACTGAAGCTTTCTTT. As protein: CASSIQASNTEAFF.

This chain connects TRBV5-5 to TRBJ1-1; TRBD1 matches at 9 bases. With V trimmed by 4 bases and J by 3 bases, 4 bases remained unmatched. The germline gives CDR1 SGHKS, CDR2 YYEKEE (reference sequence). CDR3 size: 14 residues. The CDR3 region has the DNA TGTGCCAGCAGCGAACAGGGGGCTCACACTGAAGCTTTCTTT. Its translation is CASSEQGAHTEAFF.

This clonotype was recorded many times. This rearrangement joins TRBV28 to TRBJ2-6; D possibly corresponds to TRBD2 (5 bases). Germline CDR1 MDHEN, CDR2 SYDVKM. Trimming shortened V by 7 bases and J by 0 bases, and 13 bases separated the two germline ends. The CDR3 is made up of 16 amino acids. The CDR3 sequence is CASTDPGSSGANVLTF. The CDR3 DNA sequence: TGTGCCAGCACGGATCCGGGGAGCTCTGGGGCCAACGTCCTGACTTTC.

As concerns this clonotype: This may be a read error: a much more frequent sequence differs by one nucleotide. The chain is built from TRBV6-1 and TRBJ1-3; D possibly corresponds to TRBD1 (6 bases). V lost 6 bases, J lost 3 bases, and 9 bases lay in between. This CDR3 has 13 residues. Germline V gene sequence: CDR1 MNHNS, CDR2 SASEGT. The CDR3 DNA is TGTGCCAGCAGACAGGGTCTTGGAAACACCATATATTTT. The encoded protein is CASRQGLGNTIYF.

At least ten counts were recorded for this clonotype. V usage is TRBV27 and J usage is TRBJ2-3; 9 positions match TRBD2. Germline loops: CDR1 MNHEY, CDR2 SMNVEV (reference sequence). This CDR3 has 17 amino acids. The J segment lost 2 bases and the V segment lost 6 bases, leaving 12 bases of the junction unmatched. CDR3 loop: CASRGASAGGLTDTQYF. The CDR3 coding sequence is TGTGCCAGCAGGGGGGCCTCAGCGGGAGGACTCACAGATACGCAGTATTTT.